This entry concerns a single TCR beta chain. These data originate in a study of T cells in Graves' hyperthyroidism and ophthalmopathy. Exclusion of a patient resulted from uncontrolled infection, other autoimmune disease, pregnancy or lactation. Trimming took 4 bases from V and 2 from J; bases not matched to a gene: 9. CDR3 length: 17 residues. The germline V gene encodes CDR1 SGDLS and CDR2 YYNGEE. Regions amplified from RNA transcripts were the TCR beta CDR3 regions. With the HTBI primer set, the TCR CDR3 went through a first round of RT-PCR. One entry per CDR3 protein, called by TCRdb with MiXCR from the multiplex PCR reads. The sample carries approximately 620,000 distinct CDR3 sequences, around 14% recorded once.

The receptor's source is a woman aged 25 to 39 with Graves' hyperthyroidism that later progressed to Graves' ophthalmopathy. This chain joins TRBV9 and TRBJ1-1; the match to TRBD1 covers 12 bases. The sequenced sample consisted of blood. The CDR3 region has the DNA TGTGCCAGCAGCCAGAGGGGACAGGGGGCCCCCAACACTGAAGCTTTCTTT. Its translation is CASSQRGQGAPNTEAFF.